A selection of T cell receptor beta chains follows, all from one sample in a study of T-cell reconstitution after alpha-beta-depleted transplantation in children. TCRdb independently ran MiXCR on the PCR reads; one entry per CDR3 protein. The sample comprises 300,000 to 400,000 distinct CDR3 sequences, 15% to 20% of which are singletons, and about 41% rests with the top ten. The material sequenced was PBMCs, mostly from graft donor cells, taken 360 days after TCRalphabeta/CD19-depleted stem cell transplant. The receptor set was obtained from a male patient aged 2 to 10 who had a stem cell transplant for acute lymphoblastic leukemia, so the T cells may come from the graft donor. Both conserved end residues are part of each CDR3. Each record gives: V gene, clone size, J gene, CDR3 protein. Rows may omit the clone size; those that give it use once, few, many or a size class.

TRBV20-1	NA	TRBJ2-5	CSARTFGQGQETQYF
TRBV5-1	NA	TRBJ2-3	CASSQPGLAETDTQYF
TRBV4-1	few	TRBJ2-3	CASSQRPSTVFSTDTQYF
TRBV28	NA	TRBJ2-7	CASRLRGGYEQYF
TRBV18	few	TRBJ2-5	CASSREREANGGTQYF
TRBV6-2/TRBV6-3	NA	TRBJ1-5	CASSWQLVQPQHF
TRBV24-1	many	TRBJ2-3	CATSDTTSGSPTDTQYF
TRBV4-3	few	TRBJ1-1	CASSQDPGTEAPEAFF
TRBV20-1	NA	TRBJ2-1	CSARSLSGSVNEQFF
TRBV28	few	TRBJ1-5	CASSLRAPNQPQHF
TRBV28	NA	TRBJ2-7	CASSFGPSYGQYF
TRBV3-1	NA	TRBJ2-7	CASSQDTSGAYEQYF
TRBV10-3	NA	TRBJ2-2	CAISVDAGGHTGELFF
TRBV28	few	TRBJ2-4	CASSLSGAQNIQYF
TRBV12-3/TRBV12-4	NA	TRBJ1-2	CASSLPKAVHGYTF
TRBV7-2	NA	TRBJ2-7	CASSRLPESYEQYF
TRBV3-1	once	TRBJ2-7	CTSCPLTWGTETTYEQYF
TRBV4-2	NA	TRBJ2-5	CASSQARQTGVNQETQYF
TRBV5-1	few	TRBJ2-5	CASSPLTGTGETQYF
TRBV30	NA	TRBJ2-7	CAFISGSTGTEQYF
TRBV5-1	few	TRBJ2-1	CASSLFVGGMEEQFF
TRBV4-3	NA	TRBJ2-5	CASSPGRQVGGETQYF
TRBV7-2	few	TRBJ2-7	CASSLAPGQGYEQYF
TRBV5-8	few	TRBJ2-3	CASSLLSSRYTDTQYF
TRBV5-6	NA	TRBJ2-7	CASSLGANHYEQYF
TRBV28	NA	TRBJ2-3	CASTTSIRTGRTDTQYF
TRBV28	few	TRBJ2-3	CASSSSAAGLAGDYISTDTQYF
TRBV20-1	NA	TRBJ2-7	CSARDPRGGSSYEQYF
TRBV7-9	NA	TRBJ2-3	CASSQDDRDSDTQYF
TRBV5-6	once	TRBJ2-5	CASSGPADYEETQYF
TRBV12-3/TRBV12-4	few	TRBJ2-1	CASSLEVGADSYNEQFF
TRBV12-3/TRBV12-4	NA	TRBJ1-5	CASSVRTGGYRGTQHF
TRBV7-9	NA	TRBJ1-1	CASSSRIGHGNTEAFF
TRBV7-6	few	TRBJ2-7	CASSSRDYSYEQYF
TRBV4-3	NA	TRBJ2-7	CASSQERGSREQYF
TRBV29-1	few	TRBJ1-1	CSVEDPGFEAFF
TRBV6-5	NA	TRBJ1-1	CASSYSEGLAAATEAFF
TRBV12-3/TRBV12-4	many	TRBJ1-1	CASSTRRLNTEAFF
TRBV4-2	NA	TRBJ2-2	CASSQPTGLLNTGELFF
TRBV7-8	NA	TRBJ1-1	CASSWQTEATEAFF
TRBV6-1	NA	TRBJ2-5	CASSPPGARETQYF
TRBV5-4	NA	TRBJ1-1	CASSMQVGGVTEAFF
TRBV12-3/TRBV12-4	few	TRBJ2-7	CASSWGHDYEQYF
TRBV20-1	few	TRBJ2-5	CSARGLAEETQYF
TRBV4-3	few	TRBJ1-5	CASSQGWDRVQPQHF
TRBV6-2/TRBV6-3	NA	TRBJ2-7	CASSPPTSESYEQYF
TRBV13	few	TRBJ2-7	CASSNREEGYEQYF
TRBV4-2	many	TRBJ2-1	CASSQGQLAYIEASSSYNEQFF
TRBV20-1	many	TRBJ2-1	CSARDWAGGLNEQFF
TRBV30	NA	TRBJ1-5	CAWRGQGRNQPQHF
TRBV20-1	many	TRBJ1-1	CSARPRDLLNTEAFF
TRBV29-1	few	TRBJ2-1	CSVGGRGGPGYNEQFF
TRBV4-1	NA	TRBJ2-2	CASSQAPLGQVDGELFF
TRBV14	many	TRBJ2-3	CASSPRVAGVLVTDTQYF
TRBV9	few	TRBJ2-5	CASSTGLAGVGETQYF